One and the same sample provided the 24 T cell receptor beta chains below, sequenced in a study of blood T cell repertoires in COVID-19. Repertoires were generated with immunoSEQ multiplex PCR, while TCRdb's copy carries only in-frame clones and drops some. This repertoire shows roughly 220,000 clones, around 89% found once; its top ten account for roughly 2.7%. The sample taken for sequencing was PBMCs or T cells enriched from blood (not recorded which). These receptors came from a woman in her 30s who had recovered from COVID-19.

The table lists this clone with a few counts. This chain uses TRBV27 with TRBJ2-1; a possible D gene is TRBD1 (5 bases). This CDR3 contains 17 residues. CDR1 and CDR2 from the germline V gene are MNHEY and SMNVEV (reference sequence). With 2 bases removed from V and 2 bases from J, the gap between germline ends came to 16 bases. This CDR3 reads CASSLGALLTPYNEQFF. In DNA, the CDR3 is TGTGCCAGCAGTTTAGGGGCACTCCTGACCCCCTACAATGAGCAGTTCTTC.

This clone was picked up one time. The CDR3 DNA is TGTGCCAGTAGTCCTATATCCAGGAACACAGATACGCAGTATTTT. It codes for CASSPISRNTDTQYF. The chain has TRBV19 and TRBJ2-3, with unresolved D. The CDR3 has 15 residues. Trimming cost V 5 bases and J 2 bases, with 14 bases left between them. Germline lookup yields CDR1 LNHDA and CDR2 SQIVND (reference sequence).

The chain carries TRBV11-1 and TRBJ1-1; TRBD1 is a possible D gene (5 bases). Germline assignment: CDR1 SGHAT and CDR2 FQDESV (reference sequence). This CDR3 has 12 residues. The V end was cut by 1 base, the J end by 8 bases, with 8 bases between. The CDR3 DNA sequence: TGTGCCAGCAGCTTAGTCAGGGCCGAAGCTTTCTTT. This gives the protein CASSLVRAEAFF.

This clone was detected only a few times. This chain links TRBV5-1 with TRBJ1-6, with TRBD1 matching 7 bases. The V gene's germline CDR1 is SGHRS and CDR2 YFSETQ. This CDR3 has 15 amino acids. V lost 4 bases to trimming and J lost 8 bases; unmatched junction nucleotides: 9. The CDR3 nucleotides are TGCGCCAGCAGCCCCCGACAGGGCTCCGATTCACCCCTCCACTTT. It encodes CASSPRQGSDSPLHF.

V gene TRBV25-1 combines with J gene TRBJ2-7; a possible D gene is TRBD2 (6 bases). Germline V lookup: CDR1 MGHDK, CDR2 SYGVNS. CDR3 length: 11 amino acids. V lost 6 bases and J 6 bases, leaving 9 bases between the germline ends. CDR3 protein: CASRIGSEQYF. The CDR3 region has the DNA TGTGCCAGCAGGATCGGGAGCGAGCAGTACTTC.

The chain employs TRBV29-1 and TRBJ2-1, with no clear D. Germline V gene lookup returns CDR1 SQVTM and CDR2 ANQGSEA. There are 13 residues in the CDR3. Trimming shortened V by 5 bases and J by 7 bases, and 15 bases separated the two germline ends. The CDR3 sequence is CSVSLAAFNEQFF. In nucleotides, the CDR3 is TGCAGCGTTTCGCTTGCGGCCTTTAATGAGCAGTTCTTC.

V gene TRBV19 combines with J gene TRBJ2-1; possibly TRBD1 for D (5 bases). V shed 5 bases and J shed 5 bases, with 13 bases lying between them. Germline CDR1 LNHDA, CDR2 SQIVND (reference sequence). The CDR3 covers 14 residues. Here the CDR3 DNA reads TGTGCCAGTAGTTGGCGCCTGACAGACAATGAGCAGTTCTTC. Amino acid sequence: CASSWRLTDNEQFF.

The V gene is TRBV5-1, the J gene TRBJ2-1; 9 bases line up with TRBD2. CDR1 is SGHRS, CDR2 YFSETQ, per germline. V lost 3 bases and J lost 0; bases outside the gene matches: 1. CDR3 size: 15 residues. This chain's CDR3 is CASSWTSASYNEQFF. CDR3 bases: TGCGCCAGCAGCTGGACTAGCGCCTCCTACAATGAGCAGTTCTTC.

CDR3 bases: TGTGCCAGCAGCCCAAGACTAGCGGGGGGTGCAGATACGCAGTATTTT. The encoded protein is CASSPRLAGGADTQYF. This chain uses TRBV9 with TRBJ2-3; TRBD2 matches 13 bases. In germline, CDR1 is SGDLS, CDR2 YYNGEE. The CDR3 runs 16 residues. J gave up 4 bases and V 4 bases, and 6 bases lay outside the gene matches.

This chain uses TRBV5-5 with TRBJ1-1; D is unclear. Per the germline V gene, CDR1 is SGHKS and CDR2 is YYEKEE (reference sequence). Deletions cut 0 bases from V and 7 bases from J, with 7 bases between. This CDR3 spans 12 amino acids. The CDR3 DNA follows: TGTGCCAGCAGCTTGGACGGAGGTGAAGCTTTCTTT. The encoded protein is CASSLDGGEAFF.

This clone was counted between two and nine times. The chain combines TRBV13 with TRBJ1-6, with D uncertain. The CDR3 runs to 12 residues. CDR1 PRHDT and CDR2 FYEKMQ come from the germline V gene (reference sequence). The V and J ends lost 6 bases and 7 bases respectively, with 7 bases between them. CDR3: CASRAGNSPLHF. The CDR3, as DNA: TGTGCCAGCAGGGCGGGAAATTCACCCCTCCACTTT.

This chain links TRBV19 with TRBJ1-2; D is possibly TRBD1 (6 bases). V lost 5 bases and J lost 3, with 10 bases in between. Germline assignment: CDR1 LNHDA and CDR2 SQIVND (reference sequence). The CDR3 loop spans 13 amino acids. CDR3 nucleotide sequence: TGTGCCAGTAGTCGTGGACAGCACTATGGCTACACCTTC. Its protein is CASSRGQHYGYTF.

The V call is TRBV2, the J call TRBJ1-5; 8 bases are a match to TRBD1. This CDR3 region has 16 residues. Losses at the gene ends were 4 bases for V and 3 bases for J; bases not matched to a gene: 8. Germline values: CDR1 SNHLY, CDR2 FYNNEI. CDR3 nucleotide sequence: TGTGCCAGCAGTGGGTCCCGGACAGGGTACAATCAGCCCCAGCATTTT. This translates into CASSGSRTGYNQPQHF.

J is TRBJ2-4 and V is TRBV7-2; 7 nucleotides agree with TRBD2. The CDR3 is 16 amino acids. Germline V CDR1 and CDR2: SGHTA, FQGNSA. J gave up 0 bases and V 0 bases, and 2 bases lay outside the gene matches. For the CDR3, the DNA is TGTGCCAGCAGCTTAGCGGGGGGGGTAGCCAAAAACATTCAGTACTTC. Protein: CASSLAGGVAKNIQYF.

This clone was found a few times. The V call is TRBV6-5, the J call TRBJ1-4, with D tentatively TRBD1 (5 bases). Germline V gives CDR1 MNHEY, CDR2 SVGAGI. The CDR3 has 16 residues. The V end lost 2 bases, the J end lost 1 base, and 11 bases lay between the germline ends. The CDR3 DNA is TGTGCCAGCAGTTACGCGCAGGGTGTAACTAATGAAAAACTGTTTTTT. Its protein product is CASSYAQGVTNEKLFF.

This clone has only one observation. The chain has TRBV24-1 and TRBJ1-1; D gene ambiguous. The CDR3 is made up of 12 amino acids. Trimming left V 1 base short and J 8 bases short, with 7 bases between. Looked up from germline, CDR1 is KGHDR and CDR2 is SFDVKD. CDR3 sequence (DNA): TGTGCCACCAGTGATTTTTCAGGAGAAGCTTTCTTT. Protein product: CATSDFSGEAFF.

The chain is built from TRBV19 and TRBJ2-2, with D unclear. The germline V and J ends were trimmed by 5 bases and 4 bases, with 11 bases remaining between them. The CDR3 covers 14 residues. Germline loops: CDR1 LNHDA, CDR2 SQIVND (reference sequence). Here the CDR3 reads CASSGLGITGELFF. The DNA for the CDR3 is TGTGCCAGTAGTGGGTTGGGCATCACCGGGGAGCTGTTTTTT.

The genes are TRBV5-1 and TRBJ1-6; D possibly corresponds to TRBD1 (5 bases). The V end lost 0 bases, the J end lost 5 bases, and 21 bases lay between the germline ends. CDR1 and CDR2 from the germline V gene are SGHRS and YFSETQ. This CDR3 contains 19 residues. CDR3 DNA sequence: TGCGCCAGCAGCTTGGATGCATTTGAAGGGGCCTTCGATAATTCACCCCTCCACTTT. Translation gives CASSLDAFEGAFDNSPLHF.

The V and J genes are TRBV5-1 and TRBJ2-2; D is ambiguous. CDR3 length: 15 amino acids. Germline V gives CDR1 SGHRS, CDR2 YFSETQ. Trimming removed 4 bases from V and 3 bases from J, with 13 bases in between. The CDR3 coding sequence is TGCGCCAGCAGCCTCTTCGTTCGGGACACCGGGGAGCTGTTTTTT. It translates to CASSLFVRDTGELFF.

The chain links TRBV5-1 to TRBJ2-7; D gene unclear. The CDR3 runs to 14 residues. Trimming took off 0 bases at V and 0 bases at J, with 7 bases between the two ends. Germline-derived CDR1 and CDR2 are SGHRS and YFSETQ. The DNA of the CDR3 is TGCGCCAGCAGCTTGGCTACCGGCTCCTACGAGCAGTACTTC. This encodes CASSLATGSYEQYF.

The J gene is TRBJ2-1, the V gene TRBV7-9; possibly TRBD2 for D (6 bases). The CDR3 runs 15 residues. V lost 2 bases and J 2 bases, leaving 10 bases between the germline ends. Germline V gene lookup returns CDR1 SEHNR and CDR2 FQNEAQ (reference sequence). CDR3 in DNA: TGTGCCAGCAGCTTAAATAGCGGTGCCTACAATGAGCAGTTCTTC. It encodes CASSLNSGAYNEQFF.

The chain carries TRBV5-1 and TRBJ2-7; D is ambiguous. CDR3 length equals 12 residues. The germline CDR1 and CDR2 sequences are SGHRS and YFSETQ. Trimming stripped 0 bases from V and 3 bases from J, with 4 bases between. The CDR3 here is CASSLGGYEQYF. In DNA form, the CDR3 reads TGCGCCAGCAGCTTGGGCGGCTACGAGCAGTACTTC.

This sequence joins TRBV7-2 and TRBJ1-5; D remains unclear. Trimming shortened V by 4 bases and J by 1 base, and 8 bases separated the two germline ends. This CDR3 is 14 amino acids long. The germline gives CDR1 SGHTA, CDR2 FQGNSA. The CDR3: CASSSPTSNQPQHF. For the CDR3, the DNA is TGTGCCAGCAGCTCCCCCACAAGCAATCAGCCCCAGCATTTT.

The gene calls are TRBV18 and TRBJ1-4; D may be TRBD1 (5 bases). The CDR3 spans 14 residues. The V gene's germline CDR1 is KGHSH and CDR2 LQKENI. Trimming shortened V by 3 bases and J by 4 bases, and 9 bases separated the two germline ends. The DNA of the CDR3 is TGTGCCAGCTCACCTCAACAGGATAATGAAAAACTGTTTTTT. This sequence encodes CASSPQQDNEKLFF. The whole variable domain, filled in from reference TRBV18 and TRBJ1-4, reads NAGVMQNPRHLVRRRGQEARLRCSPMKGHSHVYWYRQLPEEGLKFMVYLQKENIIDESGMPKERFSAEFPKEGPSILRIQQVVRGDSAAYFCASSPQQDNEKLFFGSGTQLSVL.